A single sample gave rise to the 18 T cell receptor beta chains below, sequenced in a study of cytomegalovirus exposure and HLA in healthy donors. The PCR used 60 Vbeta and 13 Jbeta primers. TCRdb's copy holds only in-frame clones and misses some; the assay was immunoSEQ multiplex PCR. This table holds some 130,000 clones, about three quarters found once. Sequencing was carried out using PBMCs. These receptors all come from a woman in her forties in good health and CMV-seronegative.

The chain combines TRBV6-5 with TRBJ2-7; 8 bases are shared with TRBD1. Germline CDR1 is MNHEY and CDR2 is SVGAGI. The ends lost 6 bases at V and 2 bases at J; junction bases unmatched: 9. The CDR3 covers 15 residues. CDR3 bases: TGTGCCAGCAGCCCACGAGGACAGGGAACCTACGAGCAGTACTTC. Translation gives CASSPRGQGTYEQYF.

The CDR3 is CASSAQEGAWNTEAFF. The CDR3 DNA reads TGTGCCAGCAGTGCTCAGGAGGGGGCCTGGAACACTGAAGCTTTCTTT. The rearrangement uses TRBV2 and TRBJ1-1; 7 bases are a match to TRBD1. The germline V gene encodes CDR1 SNHLY and CDR2 FYNNEI. The CDR3 loop spans 16 amino acids. Germline trimming cut 4 bases from V and 1 base from J; bases unmatched to any gene: 9.

The chain uses TRBV5-1 and TRBJ2-5; 14 bases are shared with TRBD2. The CDR3 length is 17 residues. The germline CDR1 and CDR2 sequences are SGHRS and YFSETQ. The V gene end was trimmed by 4 bases and the J gene end by 5 bases; junction bases not matched to a gene: 10. The chain's CDR3 is CASSATGTSGGWETQYF. CDR3 bases: TGCGCCAGCAGCGCAACCGGGACTAGCGGGGGTTGGGAGACCCAGTACTTC. The whole variable domain, remainder taken from reference TRBV5-1 and TRBJ2-5, is KAGVTQTPRYLIKTRGQQVTLSCSPISGHRSVSWYQQTPGQGLQFLFEYFSETQRNKGNFPGRFSGRQFSNSRSEMNVSTLELGDSALYLCASSATGTSGGWETQYFGPGTRLLVL.

DNA of the CDR3: TGTGCCAGCTCACTGACAGGGGACATAAGGGATAATCAGCCCCAGCATTTT. Protein: CASSLTGDIRDNQPQHF. The J gene is TRBJ1-5, the V gene TRBV18, with 8 positions matching TRBD1. J was trimmed by 4 bases and V by 4 bases; bases with no gene match: 12. This CDR3 spans 17 amino acids. CDR1 and CDR2 (germline): KGHSH, LQKENI.

This chain's CDR3 is CASSYRTGSLGNTIYF. For the CDR3, the DNA is TGTGCCAGCAGTTACCGGACAGGTTCGCTGGGAAACACCATATATTTT. The chain carries TRBV6-6 and TRBJ1-3, with 7 nucleotides matching TRBD1. Losses at the gene ends were 2 bases for V and 4 bases for J; bases not matched to a gene: 8. This CDR3 is built from 16 residues. Germline V CDR1 and CDR2: MNHNY, SVGAGI (reference sequence).

The CDR3 loop is CASTSDRNTEAFF. Written as DNA, the CDR3 is TGTGCCAGCACTTCGGACAGGAACACTGAAGCTTTCTTT. V usage is TRBV2 and J usage is TRBJ1-1, with D perhaps TRBD1 (6 bases). V lost 7 bases to trimming and J lost 1 base, with 10 bases between them. CDR3 length: 13 amino acids. Germline CDR1 and CDR2: SNHLY and FYNNEI.

This clone was found a few times. The gene calls are TRBV18 and TRBJ1-6; D gene unclear. The CDR3 covers 14 residues. V was trimmed by 5 bases and J by 2 bases, leaving 7 bases between them. From germline, CDR1 is KGHSH and CDR2 LQKENI. CDR3 in DNA: TGTGCCAGCTCAGAGGAAACCTATAATTCACCCCTCCACTTT. Translating it yields CASSEETYNSPLHF.

The genes are TRBV7-6 and TRBJ1-1; D gene ambiguous. CDR3 length: 14 residues. From germline, CDR1 is SGHVS and CDR2 FNYEAQ. With 5 bases removed from V and 5 bases from J, the gap between germline ends came to 15 bases. This CDR3 is CASSLQAGMTEAFF. DNA of the CDR3: TGTGCCAGCAGCCTCCAGGCGGGTATGACTGAAGCTTTCTTT.

This chain links TRBV4-1 with TRBJ2-1; 9 bases match TRBD2. CDR3 size: 15 residues. Germline CDR1 and CDR2: MGHRA and YSYEKL. The V gene end was trimmed by 5 bases and the J gene end by 7 bases; junction bases not matched to a gene: 9. CDR3 nucleotides: TGCGCCAGCAGCGACAGCGGGGGGCTGGGGAATGAGCAGTTCTTC. Amino acids: CASSDSGGLGNEQFF.

The chain recombines TRBV10-3 with TRBJ1-4; D unclear. The CDR3 contains 11 residues. Trimming removed 10 bases from V and 3 bases from J, with 6 bases in between. Germline lookup yields CDR1 ENHRY and CDR2 SYGVKD. CDR3 in amino acids: CASAANEKLFF. Written as DNA, the CDR3 is TGTGCCAGTGCAGCTAATGAAAAACTGTTTTTT.

The rearrangement joins TRBV15 to TRBJ1-3, with D maybe TRBD1 (5 bases). V was pared by 1 base and J by 1 base, with 8 bases between. The CDR3 length is 15 residues. CDR1 is LNHNV, CDR2 YYDKDF, per germline (reference sequence). CDR3 sequence reads: CATSRVRGSGNTIYF. In nucleotides, the CDR3 is TGTGCCACCAGCAGAGTGCGGGGGTCTGGAAACACCATATATTTT.

The chain carries TRBV25-1 and TRBJ2-1; 8 bases agree with TRBD1. The germline V gene has CDR1 MGHDK and CDR2 SYGVNS. This CDR3 contains 12 residues. The DNA for the CDR3 is TGTGCAGGCCAGGGGGCTAGCAATGAGCAGTTCTTC. Translated, it gives CAGQGASNEQFF.

V usage is TRBV5-4 and J usage is TRBJ2-1; a weak D match, TRBD1 (6 bases). This CDR3 is 14 amino acids long. Germline V gene data show CDR1 as SGHNT and CDR2 as YYREEE (reference sequence). Trimming stripped 4 bases from V and 8 bases from J, with 16 bases between. CDR3 sequence: CASSQKTGKDEQFF. The DNA of the CDR3 is TGTGCCAGCAGCCAGAAAACAGGGAAGGATGAGCAGTTCTTC.

This rearrangement joins TRBV7-2 to TRBJ2-3; 10 bases line up with TRBD2. The CDR3 spans 16 residues. Germline V gives CDR1 SGHTA, CDR2 FQGNSA. With 5 bases clipped from V and 1 base from J, the junction kept 6 bases outside the gene matches. This CDR3 reads CASSKLAGPRTDTQYF. For the CDR3, the DNA is TGTGCCAGCAGCAAACTAGCGGGACCGCGCACAGATACGCAGTATTTT.

This clone occurred once. At one of its ends the junction is not consistent with the germline gene, which may arise from a read error. The rearrangement links TRBV7-9 to TRBJ1-3; no firm D call. CDR3 length: 13 amino acids. Germline V CDR1 and CDR2: SEHNR, FQNEAQ (reference sequence). CDR3 sequence reads: CSSSLERGNTIYF. For the CDR3, the DNA is TGTTCCAGCAGCTTAGAACGGGGAAACACCATATATTTT.

The chain links TRBV29-1 to TRBJ2-3; TRBD2 aligns across 10 bases. Losses at the gene ends were 7 bases for V and 6 bases for J; bases not matched to a gene: 10. This CDR3 is built from 14 residues. Germline loops: CDR1 SQVTM, CDR2 ANQGSEA. CDR3 coding DNA: TGCAGCGGCCAGCGGGGGGGGCAAGGGGATACGCAGTATTTT. It translates to CSGQRGGQGDTQYF.

The rearrangement uses TRBV20-1 and TRBJ2-7, with 9 nucleotides matching TRBD2. V shed 6 bases, J shed 6 bases, and the junction held 3 bases outside the gene matches. Germline-derived CDR1 and CDR2 are DFQATT and SNEGSKA (reference sequence). The CDR3 has 11 amino acids. DNA of the CDR3: TGCAGTGCCGCACTAGCGGGCGAGCAGTACGTC. This codes for CSAALAGEQYV.

The chain employs TRBV7-8 and TRBJ2-7; the match to TRBD2 covers 7 bases. Germline-derived CDR1 and CDR2 are SGHVS and FQNEAQ. The junction had 4 bases not matched to a gene; V was cut back by 5 bases and J by 0 bases. There are 14 residues in the CDR3. The CDR3 bases are TGTGCCAGCAGCCGGGGGGATTCCTCCTACGAGCAGTACTTC. This gives the protein CASSRGDSSYEQYF.